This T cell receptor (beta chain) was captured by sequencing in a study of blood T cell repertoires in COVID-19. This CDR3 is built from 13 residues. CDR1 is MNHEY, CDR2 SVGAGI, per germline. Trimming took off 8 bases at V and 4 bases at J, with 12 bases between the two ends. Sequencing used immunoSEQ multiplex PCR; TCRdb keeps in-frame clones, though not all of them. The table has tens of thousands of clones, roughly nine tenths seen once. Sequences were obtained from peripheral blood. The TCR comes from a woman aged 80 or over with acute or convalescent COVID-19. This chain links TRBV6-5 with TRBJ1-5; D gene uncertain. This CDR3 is CASSPGGNQPQHF. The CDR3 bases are TGTGCCAGCTCCCCGGGCGGGAATCAGCCCCAGCATTTT.